Included here is one T cell receptor (beta chain) sequence, with context. The CDR3 is 15 residues long. CDR1 is SGHRS and CDR2 is YFSETQ in the germline V gene. Trimming pared 0 bases from V and 8 bases from J, leaving 15 bases between. This sample is drawn from a study of blood T cell repertoires in COVID-19. Sequencing was performed with immunoSEQ multiplex PCR; in TCRdb, only in-frame clones are kept and a portion is missing. The data show fewer than 250,000 clones, with about four fifths seen just once and 4.7% held by the top ten. The sequenced sample was peripheral blood. V gene TRBV5-1 combines with J gene TRBJ1-5, with D unresolved. The source of this sequence is a woman aged 70 to 79 with acute or convalescent COVID-19. The CDR3 coding sequence is TGCGCCAGCAGCTTGGAGGGTCGGGGTGTGGAGCCCCAGCATTTT. Its protein is CASSLEGRGVEPQHF.